This is a list of T cell receptor beta chains from one sample in a study of T cells in Graves' hyperthyroidism and ophthalmopathy. TCRdb redid the calling of the multiplex PCR reads with MiXCR, one entry per CDR3 protein. The sample carries hundreds of thousands of distinct CDR3 sequences, about 15% recorded once. Source material: blood. The receptors derive from a woman aged 18-29 years with Graves' hyperthyroidism. The CDR3 runs from the conserved cysteine through the conserved F or W. The order of the fields is clone size, CDR3 length, V gene, J gene, D gene, CDR3 DNA, CDR3 protein. A D gene is named only where the DNA matches it firmly. Clone size appears in some rows only: once, few, many, or a class for an expanded clone.

clone size: few; CDR3 length: 15; V gene: TRBV6-1; J gene: TRBJ1-2; D gene: -; CDR3 DNA: TGTGCCAGCAGTGAACCGGGCAGCTTTGATGATGGCTACACCTTC; CDR3 protein: CASSEPGSFDDGYTF
clone size: many; CDR3 length: 11; V gene: TRBV30; J gene: TRBJ2-1; D gene: -; CDR3 DNA: TGTGCCTGGAGTGGATCGAATGAGCAGTTCTTC; CDR3 protein: CAWSGSNEQFF
clone size: many; CDR3 length: 14; V gene: TRBV20-1; J gene: TRBJ2-3; D gene: TRBD2; CDR3 DNA: TGCAGTGCTAGCGCTAGCGGGAGCACAGATACGCAGTATTTT; CDR3 protein: CSASASGSTDTQYF
clone size: -; CDR3 length: 15; V gene: TRBV6-5; J gene: TRBJ2-7; D gene: TRBD2; CDR3 DNA: TGTGCCAGCAGAAAGGGACTAGCGGGAGTGGGCGAGCAGTACTTC; CDR3 protein: CASRKGLAGVGEQYF
clone size: many; CDR3 length: 15; V gene: TRBV6-1; J gene: TRBJ2-7; D gene: -; CDR3 DNA: TGTGCCAGCAGTGGCTTCACCAGAAGCGCCGGCGAGCAGTACTTC; CDR3 protein: CASSGFTRSAGEQYF
clone size: many; CDR3 length: 15; V gene: TRBV11-2; J gene: TRBJ2-1; D gene: TRBD1; CDR3 DNA: TGTGCCAGCAGCAAAACAGGGGCCGGACAATACGGGCAGTTCTTC; CDR3 protein: CASSKTGAGQYGQFF
clone size: many; CDR3 length: 14; V gene: TRBV7-2; J gene: TRBJ2-1; D gene: -; CDR3 DNA: TGTGCCAGCAGCTCCCTCCCAGCCTACAATGAGCAGTTCTTC; CDR3 protein: CASSSLPAYNEQFF
clone size: -; CDR3 length: 14; V gene: TRBV2; J gene: TRBJ2-7; D gene: TRBD2; CDR3 DNA: TGTGCCAGCAGTGAATACAGCGGGATTTACGAGCAGTACTTC; CDR3 protein: CASSEYSGIYEQYF
clone size: -; CDR3 length: 15; V gene: TRBV28; J gene: TRBJ2-1; D gene: -; CDR3 DNA: TGTGCCAGCAGTTTTCCCGGGACGGCCTACAATGAGCAGTTCTTC; CDR3 protein: CASSFPGTAYNEQFF
clone size: -; CDR3 length: 16; V gene: TRBV6-4; J gene: TRBJ1-4; D gene: -; CDR3 DNA: TGTGCCAGCAGTTACACGAGGGCTGCAACTAATGAAAAACTGTTTTTT; CDR3 protein: CASSYTRAATNEKLFF
clone size: -; CDR3 length: 17; V gene: TRBV28; J gene: TRBJ2-1; D gene: TRBD2; CDR3 DNA: TGTGCCAGCAGTTTAGCCCTAGCGGGAGTCTCGGTAGATGAGCAGTTCTTC; CDR3 protein: CASSLALAGVSVDEQFF
clone size: -; CDR3 length: 16; V gene: TRBV12-3/TRBV12-4; J gene: TRBJ1-2; D gene: TRBD1; CDR3 DNA: TGTGCCAGCATCCTAGGGGACAGCTTGGTAACTGGTGGCTACACCTTC; CDR3 protein: CASILGDSLVTGGYTF
clone size: many; CDR3 length: 13; V gene: TRBV2; J gene: TRBJ1-1; D gene: TRBD1; CDR3 DNA: TGTGCCAGCAGGTACAGGGGGAACACTGAAGCTTTCTTT; CDR3 protein: CASRYRGNTEAFF
clone size: -; CDR3 length: 17; V gene: TRBV2; J gene: TRBJ2-7; D gene: TRBD2; CDR3 DNA: TGTGCCAGCGGGACGGGGACTAGCGGGAGCTACAGGGACGAGCAGTACTTC; CDR3 protein: CASGTGTSGSYRDEQYF
clone size: -; CDR3 length: 14; V gene: TRBV11-1; J gene: TRBJ1-1; D gene: -; CDR3 DNA: TGTGCCAGCAGCTTTACAGTGACGAACACTGAAGCTTTCTTT; CDR3 protein: CASSFTVTNTEAFF
clone size: few; CDR3 length: 14; V gene: TRBV7-9; J gene: TRBJ2-1; D gene: -; CDR3 DNA: TGTGCCTCAGAGGGCGGGATTTGGCATCCTGAGCAGTTCTTC; CDR3 protein: CASEGGIWHPEQFF
clone size: many; CDR3 length: 12; V gene: TRBV27; J gene: TRBJ2-7; D gene: -; CDR3 DNA: TGTGCCAGCAGTTTAGTTGGGGCCGAGCAGTACTTC; CDR3 protein: CASSLVGAEQYF
clone size: -; CDR3 length: 17; V gene: TRBV7-8; J gene: TRBJ2-5; D gene: TRBD2; CDR3 DNA: TGTGCCAGCAGCTTACCCCGGCTAGCGGGAGGGCAGGAGACCCAGTACTTC; CDR3 protein: CASSLPRLAGGQETQYF
clone size: -; CDR3 length: 15; V gene: TRBV11-2; J gene: TRBJ2-7; D gene: TRBD2; CDR3 DNA: TGCGCCAGCAGCCGGGAAATAGCGGGAACCTACGAGCAGTACTTC; CDR3 protein: CASSREIAGTYEQYF
clone size: few; CDR3 length: 13; V gene: TRBV15; J gene: TRBJ1-1; D gene: -; CDR3 DNA: TGTGCCACCCGCATAGGAGTAAACACTGAAGCTTTCTTT; CDR3 protein: CATRIGVNTEAFF
clone size: many; CDR3 length: 19; V gene: TRBV29-1; J gene: TRBJ2-1; D gene: TRBD2; CDR3 DNA: TGCAGCGTTGAAGTTTCTGGGACTAGCGGGAGCAGGTCCTACAATGAGCAGTTCTTC; CDR3 protein: CSVEVSGTSGSRSYNEQFF
clone size: many; CDR3 length: 11; V gene: TRBV12-3/TRBV12-4; J gene: TRBJ1-4; D gene: -; CDR3 DNA: TGTGCCAGCAGTTTTGGTGAAAAACTGTTTTTT; CDR3 protein: CASSFGEKLFF
clone size: many; CDR3 length: 14; V gene: TRBV2; J gene: TRBJ2-3; D gene: -; CDR3 DNA: TGTGCCAGCAACGGGGCCTATGGGCCAGATACGCAGTATTTT; CDR3 protein: CASNGAYGPDTQYF
clone size: many; CDR3 length: 13; V gene: TRBV2; J gene: TRBJ2-7; D gene: -; CDR3 DNA: TGTGCCAGCAGTGAGGACCTAGCCTACGAGCAGTACTTC; CDR3 protein: CASSEDLAYEQYF
clone size: many; CDR3 length: 15; V gene: TRBV18; J gene: TRBJ2-5; D gene: TRBD1; CDR3 DNA: TGTGCCAGCTCAAAGCATGGACAGGCGCAAGAGACCCAGTACTTC; CDR3 protein: CASSKHGQAQETQYF
clone size: -; CDR3 length: 17; V gene: TRBV7-2; J gene: TRBJ2-3; D gene: -; CDR3 DNA: TGTGCCAGCAGCTTACTGGCGGGGACCCTCGGCACAGATACGCAGTATTTT; CDR3 protein: CASSLLAGTLGTDTQYF
clone size: many; CDR3 length: 13; V gene: TRBV11-3; J gene: TRBJ2-1; D gene: -; CDR3 DNA: TGTGCCAGCAGCTTGGACTCCCTCAATGAGCAGTTCTTC; CDR3 protein: CASSLDSLNEQFF
clone size: -; CDR3 length: 16; V gene: TRBV24-1; J gene: TRBJ2-3; D gene: TRBD1; CDR3 DNA: TGTGCCACCAGTGATTTATGGGGACAGGGAACAGATACGCAGTATTTT; CDR3 protein: CATSDLWGQGTDTQYF
clone size: many; CDR3 length: 14; V gene: TRBV3-1; J gene: TRBJ1-5; D gene: -; CDR3 DNA: TGTGCCAGCAGCTCCCGGACGGACAATCAGCCCCAGCATTTT; CDR3 protein: CASSSRTDNQPQHF
clone size: many; CDR3 length: 15; V gene: TRBV28; J gene: TRBJ1-2; D gene: TRBD1; CDR3 DNA: TGTGCCAGCAGTCGTGCCCGGGACAGATACTATGGCTACACCTTC; CDR3 protein: CASSRARDRYYGYTF
clone size: few; CDR3 length: 13; V gene: TRBV5-1; J gene: TRBJ2-3; D gene: -; CDR3 DNA: TGCGCCAGCAGCTTTGGCCACTCAGATACGCAGTATTTT; CDR3 protein: CASSFGHSDTQYF
clone size: many; CDR3 length: 12; V gene: TRBV28; J gene: TRBJ2-7; D gene: -; CDR3 DNA: TGTGCCAGCAGTGACAGATACTACGAGCAGTACTTC; CDR3 protein: CASSDRYYEQYF
clone size: -; CDR3 length: 15; V gene: TRBV2; J gene: TRBJ1-2; D gene: TRBD1; CDR3 DNA: TGTGCCAGCAGGACAGGGTCGGGTCTCGGCTATGGCTACACCTTC; CDR3 protein: CASRTGSGLGYGYTF
clone size: few; CDR3 length: 13; V gene: TRBV19; J gene: TRBJ1-2; D gene: TRBD1; CDR3 DNA: TGTGCCAGTAGGCCCCGGACAGGGGATGGCTACACCTTC; CDR3 protein: CASRPRTGDGYTF
clone size: -; CDR3 length: 14; V gene: TRBV27; J gene: TRBJ1-6; D gene: -; CDR3 DNA: TGTGCCAGCAGGCGGGAGAGGGGGTCTTCACCCCTCCACTTT; CDR3 protein: CASRRERGSSPLHF
clone size: -; CDR3 length: 18; V gene: TRBV7-2; J gene: TRBJ2-3; D gene: -; CDR3 DNA: TGTGCCAGCAGCTTAAGGGGCGGGACAACCCCCAGCACAGATACGCAGTATTTT; CDR3 protein: CASSLRGGTTPSTDTQYF
clone size: many; CDR3 length: 15; V gene: TRBV20-1; J gene: TRBJ2-1; D gene: TRBD2; CDR3 DNA: TGCAGTGCTAGAGGCGGGCTAGCGGGCCCCAATGAGCAGTTCTTC; CDR3 protein: CSARGGLAGPNEQFF
clone size: -; CDR3 length: 14; V gene: TRBV6-1; J gene: TRBJ1-4; D gene: TRBD1; CDR3 DNA: TGTGCCAGCAGTGAAGTTGGGACAGGGGGCGGACTGTTTTTT; CDR3 protein: CASSEVGTGGGLFF
clone size: many; CDR3 length: 15; V gene: TRBV6-2/TRBV6-3; J gene: TRBJ2-1; D gene: TRBD2; CDR3 DNA: TGTGCCAGCAAGACTAGCGGGAGCTCCTACAATGAGCAGTTCTTC; CDR3 protein: CASKTSGSSYNEQFF
clone size: -; CDR3 length: 17; V gene: TRBV4-1; J gene: TRBJ2-1; D gene: TRBD2; CDR3 DNA: TGCGCCAGCAGCAAGGGACTAGCGGGAGGTCGCTACAATGAGCAGTTCTTC; CDR3 protein: CASSKGLAGGRYNEQFF
clone size: many; CDR3 length: 16; V gene: TRBV6-1; J gene: TRBJ2-7; D gene: -; CDR3 DNA: TGTGCCAGCAGTAAGGACAGTGTCCAACTCTCCTACGAGCAGTACTTC; CDR3 protein: CASSKDSVQLSYEQYF